One sample yielded the 17 T cell receptor beta chains listed below, sequenced in a study of T cells in localized non-small cell lung cancer. TCRdb's copy holds only in-frame clones and misses some; the assay was immunoSEQ multiplex PCR. This sample has more than 20,000 clones, with around 82% found just once. The sample in question was PBMCs, obtained before any cancer treatment. These receptors all stem from a man aged 40 to 70 with stage II lung adenocarcinoma.

The V gene is TRBV6-1, the J gene TRBJ2-3; D call uncertain. V was cut by 2 bases and J by 0 bases, with 9 bases left in between. The CDR3 is 15 amino acids. CDR1 is MNHNS, CDR2 SASEGT, per germline. The CDR3 sequence is CASSESWLSTDTQYF. The CDR3 DNA is TGTGCCAGCAGTGAATCGTGGCTTAGCACAGATACGCAGTATTTT.

The chain uses TRBV6-5 and TRBJ1-3; the match to TRBD1 covers 11 bases. The CDR3 totals 14 residues. CDR1 and CDR2 (germline): MNHEY, SVGAGI. V was pared by 6 bases and J by 7 bases, with 5 bases of the junction left unmatched. CDR3 nucleotide sequence: TGTGCCAGCAGGGACGGGACAGGGGGTAACACCATATATTTT. Its translation: CASRDGTGGNTIYF.

This chain connects TRBV5-1 to TRBJ2-6; D not certain. The CDR3 length is 15 residues. Germline V CDR1 and CDR2: SGHRS, YFSETQ. V dropped 3 bases and J dropped 0 bases, with 7 bases sitting between them. In DNA form, the CDR3 reads TGCGCCAGCAGCTCGGAACACTCTGGGGCCAACGTCCTGACTTTC. Encoded protein: CASSSEHSGANVLTF.

The table lists this clone with a few counts. This chain uses TRBV4-3 with TRBJ1-2, with D possibly TRBD1 on 6 matching bases. CDR1 is LGHNA, CDR2 YSLEER, per germline. Between the trimmed V and J ends, which lost 3 bases and 2 bases, there was a span of 10 bases. CDR3 length: 14 amino acids. DNA of the CDR3: TGCGCCAGCAGCCACCCCACAGGGAACTATGGCTACACCTTC. Encoded protein: CASSHPTGNYGYTF.

This clone was picked up a small number of times. V gene TRBV7-9 combines with J gene TRBJ2-3, with D unclear. From germline, CDR1 is SEHNR and CDR2 FQNEAQ (reference sequence). This CDR3 comprises 14 residues. V lost 4 bases and J 0 bases, leaving 8 bases between the germline ends. In DNA form, the CDR3 reads TGTGCCAGCAGCTCTCAGGCGAGCACAGATACGCAGTATTTT. It translates to CASSSQASTDTQYF.

V and J are TRBV11-2 and TRBJ1-1; a possible D gene is TRBD1 (5 bases). CDR1 and CDR2 (germline): SGHAT, FQNNGV. Trimming stripped 6 bases from V and 2 bases from J, with 13 bases between. The CDR3 extends over 14 amino acids. CDR3 in amino acids: CASSRQGGNTEAFF. As DNA, the CDR3 is TGTGCCAGCAGTCGTCAGGGAGGAAACACTGAAGCTTTCTTT.

The genes are TRBV6-4 and TRBJ1-1; 9 bases line up with TRBD1. Germline V gene sequence: CDR1 MRHNA, CDR2 SNTAGT. V shed 6 bases and J 5 bases; nucleotides not matched to a gene: 7. This CDR3 spans 14 amino acids. CDR3 nucleotides: TGTGCCAGCAGCAAAACAGGGGGCTGGACTGAAGCTTTCTTT. Its translation: CASSKTGGWTEAFF.

V gene TRBV30 combines with J gene TRBJ2-1; D remains unclear. The CDR3 is made up of 12 amino acids. Germline assignment: CDR1 GTSNPN and CDR2 SVGIG (reference sequence). Trimming removed 2 bases from V and 5 bases from J, with 7 bases in between. The CDR3 nucleotides are TGTGCCTGGAGTCTCCTTCACAATGAGCAGTTCTTC. Encoded protein: CAWSLLHNEQFF.

The chain uses TRBV15 and TRBJ1-5; D gene ambiguous. The ends were cut back, 4 bases at V and 4 bases at J, with 11 bases in the middle. Per the germline V gene, CDR1 is LNHNV and CDR2 is YYDKDF (reference sequence). The CDR3 runs to 14 residues. CDR3: CATSTRLENQPQHF. The DNA for the CDR3 is TGTGCCACCAGCACACGACTCGAGAATCAGCCCCAGCATTTT.

This clone was counted once. V gene TRBV5-1 combines with J gene TRBJ1-4; possible D gene TRBD1, 5 bases. V was clipped by 5 bases and J by 5 bases, with 13 bases between them. This CDR3 is built from 14 residues. The germline V gene has CDR1 SGHRS and CDR2 YFSETQ. CDR3 sequence (DNA): TGCGCCAGCAGTTCGGGACGGCAAAATGAAAAACTGTTTTTT. Translation: CASSSGRQNEKLFF.

The chain combines TRBV27 with TRBJ2-1, with 11 positions matching TRBD2. Germline assignment: CDR1 MNHEY and CDR2 SMNVEV (reference sequence). The V segment lost 5 bases and the J segment 4 bases; nucleotides outside the gene matches: 7. CDR3 length: 16 residues. CDR3 region: CASSARLAGRYNEQFF. The CDR3 nucleotides read TGTGCCAGCAGTGCAAGACTAGCGGGAAGATACAATGAGCAGTTCTTC.

The chain is built from TRBV6-5 and TRBJ2-2; D is perhaps TRBD2 (5 bases). The V gene's germline CDR1 is MNHEY and CDR2 SVGAGI. Between the trimmed V and J ends, which lost 8 bases and 3 bases, there was a span of 7 bases. There are 12 residues in the CDR3. CDR3 bases: TGTGCCAGCTGGGGAGACACCGGGGAGCTGTTTTTT. Its translation is CASWGDTGELFF.

The CDR3 region has the DNA TGTGCCAGCAGCCGTTCAGGACAGGGTACGGCTGAAGCTTTCTTT. Its translation is CASSRSGQGTAEAFF. The V call is TRBV14, the J call TRBJ1-1; 8 bases align to TRBD1. This CDR3 spans 15 amino acids. Germline V gene sequence: CDR1 SGHDN, CDR2 FVKESK. J lost 6 bases, V lost 4 bases, and 10 bases had no gene match.

The chain recombines TRBV10-3 with TRBJ1-1; D remains unclear. The CDR3 extends over 15 amino acids. V dropped 2 bases and J dropped 6 bases, with 16 bases sitting between them. The germline gives CDR1 ENHRY, CDR2 SYGVKD. CDR3 bases: TGTGCCATCAGTGAGCCGACCGTTGGGATTTCTGAAGCTTTCTTT. As protein: CAISEPTVGISEAFF.

The chain is built from TRBV5-8 and TRBJ2-7; 9 bases match TRBD2. This CDR3 contains 14 residues. J lost 6 bases, V lost 4 bases, and 8 bases had no gene match. Germline V CDR1 and CDR2: SGHTS, YDEGEE. The CDR3 DNA reads TGTGCCAGCAGCCGTAGCGGGAGTGGGGGCGAGCAGTACTTC. It yields the protein CASSRSGSGGEQYF.

This rearrangement joins TRBV9 to TRBJ2-1; TRBD1 matches 9 bases. This CDR3 is built from 14 residues. Germline assignment: CDR1 SGDLS and CDR2 YYNGEE. The ends lost 3 bases at V and 6 bases at J; junction bases unmatched: 4. Written as DNA, the CDR3 is TGTGCCAGCAGCGCCCGGGACAGGGCCAATGAGCAGTTCTTC. It is translated as CASSARDRANEQFF.

The DNA for the CDR3 is TGTGCCAGAAGCTTAGGGGGGAGCTCCTACGAGCAGTACTTC. Protein product: CARSLGGSSYEQYF. This rearrangement joins TRBV7-5 to TRBJ2-7. TRBV7-5 is assigned pseudogene status. The CDR3 loop spans 14 amino acids.